The T cell receptor beta chain under discussion was sequenced for a study of cytomegalovirus exposure and HLA in healthy donors. Trimming at V came to 1 base and at J to 5 bases, leaving 1 base not matched to a gene. The germline V gene has CDR1 SGHNT and CDR2 YYREEE (reference sequence). The CDR3 runs 14 residues. PCR amplification relied on 60 Vbeta primers (plus 13 Jbeta primers). Produced via immunoSEQ multiplex PCR; TCRdb's table is partial and in-frame only. The sample shows about 140,000 clones, roughly 80% of them seen only once. The sample holds one count of this clone. Sequences were obtained from PBMCs. This sequence originates from a man aged 35 to 55 in good health and CMV-seronegative. V is TRBV5-4 and J is TRBJ2-1; the match to TRBD1 covers 9 bases. DNA of the CDR3: TGTGCCAGCAGCTTGACAGGGGGCCACAATGAGCAGTTCTTC. Translated: CASSLTGGHNEQFF.